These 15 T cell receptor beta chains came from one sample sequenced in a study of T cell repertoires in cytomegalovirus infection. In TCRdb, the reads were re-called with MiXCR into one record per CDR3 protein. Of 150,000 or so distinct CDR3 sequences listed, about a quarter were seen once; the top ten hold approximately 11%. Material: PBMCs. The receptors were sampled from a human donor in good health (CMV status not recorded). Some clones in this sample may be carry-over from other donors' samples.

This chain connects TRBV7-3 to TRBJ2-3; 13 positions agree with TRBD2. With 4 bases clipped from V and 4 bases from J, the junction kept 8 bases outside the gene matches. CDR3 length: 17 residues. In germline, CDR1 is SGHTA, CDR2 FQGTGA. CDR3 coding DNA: TGTGCCAGCAGCTCCACCGGGACTAGCGGGAAGGCAGATACGCAGTATTTT. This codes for CASSSTGTSGKADTQYF. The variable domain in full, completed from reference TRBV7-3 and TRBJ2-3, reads GAGVSQTPSNKVTEKGKYVELRCDPISGHTALYWYRQSLGQGPEFLIYFQGTGAADDSGLPNDRFFAVRPEGSVSTLKIQRTERGDSAVYLCASSSTGTSGKADTQYFGPGTRLTVL.

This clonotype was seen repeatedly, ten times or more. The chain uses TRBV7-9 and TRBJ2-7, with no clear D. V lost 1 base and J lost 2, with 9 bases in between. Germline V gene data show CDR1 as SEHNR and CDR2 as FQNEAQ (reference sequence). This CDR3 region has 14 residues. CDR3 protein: CASSLEVIPYEQYF. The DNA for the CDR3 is TGTGCCAGCAGCTTAGAGGTTATCCCCTACGAGCAGTACTTC.

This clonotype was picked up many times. For the CDR3, the DNA is TGTGCCAGCAGTGAGACAGGATCCTACAATGAGCAGTTCTTC. This codes for CASSETGSYNEQFF. The rearrangement joins TRBV2 to TRBJ2-1; a weak D match, TRBD1 (6 bases). V was cut by 3 bases and J by 1 base, with 7 bases left in between. This CDR3 has 14 residues. The germline CDR1 and CDR2 sequences are SNHLY and FYNNEI.

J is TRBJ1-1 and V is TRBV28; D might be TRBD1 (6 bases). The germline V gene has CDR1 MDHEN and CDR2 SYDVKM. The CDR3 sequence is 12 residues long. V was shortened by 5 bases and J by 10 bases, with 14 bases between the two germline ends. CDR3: CASSDRRGGAFF. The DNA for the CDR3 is TGTGCCAGCAGTGACAGGCGTGGTGGAGCTTTCTTT. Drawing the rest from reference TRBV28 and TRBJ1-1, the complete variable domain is DVKVTQSSRYLVKRTGEKVFLECVQDMDHENMFWYRQDPGLGLRLIYFSYDVKMKEKGDIPEGYSVSREKKERFSLILESASTNQTSMYLCASSDRRGGAFFGQGTRLTVV.

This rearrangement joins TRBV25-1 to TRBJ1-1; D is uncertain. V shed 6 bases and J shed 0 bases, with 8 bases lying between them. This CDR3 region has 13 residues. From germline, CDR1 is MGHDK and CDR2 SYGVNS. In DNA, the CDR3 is TGTGCCAGCAGGTACGGCATGAACACTGAAGCTTTCTTT. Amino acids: CASRYGMNTEAFF.

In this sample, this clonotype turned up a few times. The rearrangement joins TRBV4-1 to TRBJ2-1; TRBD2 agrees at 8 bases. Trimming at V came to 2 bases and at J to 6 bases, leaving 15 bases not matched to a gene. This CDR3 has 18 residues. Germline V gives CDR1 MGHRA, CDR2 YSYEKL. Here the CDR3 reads CASSQLGLAGGLSNEQFF. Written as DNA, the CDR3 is TGCGCCAGCAGCCAACTAGGACTAGCAGGAGGCCTTAGCAATGAGCAGTTCTTC.

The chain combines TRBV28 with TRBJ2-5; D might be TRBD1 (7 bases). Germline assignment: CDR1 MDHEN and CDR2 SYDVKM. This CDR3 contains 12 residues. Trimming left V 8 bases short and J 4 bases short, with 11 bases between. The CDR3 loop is CASQGGVETQYF. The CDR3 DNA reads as TGTGCCAGCCAGGGGGGAGTAGAGACCCAGTACTTC.

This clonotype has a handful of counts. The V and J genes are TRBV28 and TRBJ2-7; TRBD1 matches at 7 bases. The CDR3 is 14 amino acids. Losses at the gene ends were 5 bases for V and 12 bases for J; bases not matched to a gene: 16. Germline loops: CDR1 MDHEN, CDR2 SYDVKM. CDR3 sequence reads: CASSPGLVTGAAYF. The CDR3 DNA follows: TGTGCCAGCAGTCCAGGCCTTGTAACAGGGGCGGCGTACTTC.

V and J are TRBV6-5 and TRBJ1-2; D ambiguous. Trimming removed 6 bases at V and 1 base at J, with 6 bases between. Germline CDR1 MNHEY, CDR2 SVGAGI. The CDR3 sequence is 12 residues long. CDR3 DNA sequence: TGTGCCAGCAGGGACGGTAACTATGGCTACACCTTC. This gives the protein CASRDGNYGYTF.

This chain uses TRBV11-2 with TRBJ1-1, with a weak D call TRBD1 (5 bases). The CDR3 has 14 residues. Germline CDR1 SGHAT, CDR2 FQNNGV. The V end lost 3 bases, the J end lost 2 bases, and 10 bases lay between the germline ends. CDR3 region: CASSFPGFNTEAFF. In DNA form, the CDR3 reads TGTGCCAGCAGCTTTCCAGGGTTCAACACTGAAGCTTTCTTT.

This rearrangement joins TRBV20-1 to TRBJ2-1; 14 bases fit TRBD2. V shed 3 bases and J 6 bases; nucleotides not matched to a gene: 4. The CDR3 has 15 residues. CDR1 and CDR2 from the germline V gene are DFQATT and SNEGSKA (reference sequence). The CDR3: CSARTTSGGANEQFF. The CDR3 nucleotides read TGCAGTGCTAGGACGACTAGCGGGGGGGCCAATGAGCAGTTCTTC.

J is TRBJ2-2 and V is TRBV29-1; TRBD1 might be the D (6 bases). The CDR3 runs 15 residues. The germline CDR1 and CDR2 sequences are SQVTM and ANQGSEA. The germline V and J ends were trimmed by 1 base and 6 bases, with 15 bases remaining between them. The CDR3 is CSVEGQDGEAGELFF. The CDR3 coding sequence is TGCAGCGTTGAAGGACAGGACGGGGAAGCCGGGGAGCTGTTTTTT.

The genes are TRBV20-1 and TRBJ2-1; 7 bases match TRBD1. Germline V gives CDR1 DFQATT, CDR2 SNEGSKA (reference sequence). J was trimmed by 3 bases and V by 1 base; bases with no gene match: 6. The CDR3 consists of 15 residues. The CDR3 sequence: CSARAPGTVYNEQFF. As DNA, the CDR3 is TGCAGTGCTAGAGCCCCCGGGACAGTCTACAATGAGCAGTTCTTC.

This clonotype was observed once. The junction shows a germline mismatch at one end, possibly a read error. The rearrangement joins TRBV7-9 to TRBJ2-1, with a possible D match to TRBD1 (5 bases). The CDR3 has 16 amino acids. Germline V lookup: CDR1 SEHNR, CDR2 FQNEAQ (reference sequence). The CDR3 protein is CASSLAGRQGRYDQFF. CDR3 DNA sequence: TGTGCCAGCAGCTTAGCGGGGCGGCAGGGCCGGTATGATCAGTTCTTC.

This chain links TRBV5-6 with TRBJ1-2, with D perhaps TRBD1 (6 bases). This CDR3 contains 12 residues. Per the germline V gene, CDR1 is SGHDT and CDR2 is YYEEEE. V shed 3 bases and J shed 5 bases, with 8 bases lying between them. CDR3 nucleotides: TGTGCCAGCAGCTCAGGGGAGTATGGCTACACCTTC. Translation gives CASSSGEYGYTF.